In its sample, the clone carrying this T cell receptor (beta chain) was seen once. Only in-frame clones appear in the TCRdb table, and some are missing; sequencing was by immunoSEQ multiplex PCR. This table has 250,000 or so clones, over 70% appearing once. The data were taken from a study of blood T cell repertoires in COVID-19. Study-wide background: Samples representing acute and convalescent COVID-19 were sourced from the United States, Italy and Spain. The cDNA or gDNA used as material had been derived from T cells, B-cell-depleted T cells, or PBMCs.

Germline V lookup: CDR1 SGHRS, CDR2 YFSETQ. The V end lost 4 bases, the J end lost 6 bases, and 11 bases lay between the germline ends. The CDR3 extends over 13 amino acids. This TCR derives from a woman aged 25 to 45 who had been exposed to COVID-19. The V gene is TRBV5-1, the J gene TRBJ2-1; perhaps TRBD2 as D (5 bases). Sequencing input: PBMCs or T cells enriched from blood (not recorded which). CDR3 nucleotides: TGCGCCAGCAGCGTTCTCGGAGGCAATGAGCAGTTCTTC. Protein: CASSVLGGNEQFF.